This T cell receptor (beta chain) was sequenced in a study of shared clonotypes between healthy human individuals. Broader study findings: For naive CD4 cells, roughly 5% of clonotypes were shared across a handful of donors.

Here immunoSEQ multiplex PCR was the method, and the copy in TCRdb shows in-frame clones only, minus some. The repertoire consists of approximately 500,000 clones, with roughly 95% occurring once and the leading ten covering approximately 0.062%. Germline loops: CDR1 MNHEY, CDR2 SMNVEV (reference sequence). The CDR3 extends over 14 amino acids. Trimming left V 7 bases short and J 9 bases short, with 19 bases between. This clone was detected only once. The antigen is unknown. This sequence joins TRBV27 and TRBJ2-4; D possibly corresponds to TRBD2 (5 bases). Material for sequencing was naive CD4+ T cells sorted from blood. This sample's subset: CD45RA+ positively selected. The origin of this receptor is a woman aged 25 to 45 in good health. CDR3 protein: CASKGVGSATIQYF. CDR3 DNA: TGTGCCAGCAAGGGAGTGGGTAGCGCAACCATTCAGTACTTC.